What follows are 5 T cell receptor beta chains derived from one specimen sequenced in a study of T-cell memory formation after mild COVID-19. TCRdb used MiXCR to reprocess the 5' RACE reads, holding one entry per CDR3 protein. The top ten clones hold under 25% of a sample with roughly 450,000 distinct CDR3 sequences, under 20% of them seen once. The sample comprised PBMCs or a T cell subset sorted from them (not recorded which). The receptor set was obtained from a man aged 18 to 30 who had mild COVID-19 (a few samples of this study predate the infection). Cell type and time point are not known.

This clonotype occurred many times. The chain combines TRBV10-3 with TRBJ2-7, with 7 bases lining up with TRBD1. This CDR3 has 13 residues. The V gene end was trimmed by 2 bases and the J gene end by 9 bases; junction bases not matched to a gene: 7. In germline, CDR1 is ENHRY, CDR2 SYGVKD. The CDR3: CAISERGQDGQYV. In DNA form, the CDR3 reads TGTGCCATCAGTGAGAGGGGGCAGGATGGGCAGTACGTC.

The chain recombines TRBV7-2 with TRBJ1-1; no clear D gene. This CDR3 region has 13 residues. CDR1 is SGHTA and CDR2 is FQGNSA in the germline V gene. V dropped 5 bases and J dropped 5 bases, with 12 bases sitting between them. CDR3 DNA sequence: TGTGCCAGCAGCGGCGGGAGGTGGACTGAAGCTTTCTTT. Amino acid sequence: CASSGGRWTEAFF.

This clonotype was detected many times. This chain links TRBV19 with TRBJ2-1; possible D gene TRBD2, 6 bases. The CDR3 runs 13 residues. Trimming removed 5 bases from V and 4 bases from J, with 9 bases in between. Germline V CDR1 and CDR2: LNHDA, SQIVND (reference sequence). The CDR3 DNA reads as TGTGCCAGTAGTGTTGGAGGGTACAATGAGCAGTTCTTC. Translation: CASSVGGYNEQFF.

The rearrangement links TRBV5-5 to TRBJ1-2, with TRBD1 identical over 11 bases. Looked up from germline, CDR1 is SGHKS and CDR2 is YYEKEE (reference sequence). Trimming removed 2 bases from V and 7 bases from J; junction bases left unmatched: 7. CDR3 length equals 15 residues. The CDR3 bases are TGTGCCAGCAGCTTACGGGACAGGGGGATTAGTGGCTACACCTTC. This translates into CASSLRDRGISGYTF.

This sequence joins TRBV11-3 and TRBJ2-3; 8 bases map to TRBD2. Looked up from germline, CDR1 is SGHNT and CDR2 is YENEEA. CDR3 length: 14 amino acids. V gave up 5 bases and J gave up 4 bases; unmatched junction bases: 5. The CDR3 region has the DNA TGTGCCAGCAGCGGGAGCGGGGGCCCAGATACGCAGTATTTT. Its protein is CASSGSGGPDTQYF. The whole variable domain, filled in from reference TRBV11-3 and TRBJ2-3, reads EAGVVQSPRYKIIEKKQPVAFWCNPISGHNTLYWYLQNLGQGPELLIRYENEEAVDDSQLPKDRFSAERLKGVDSTLKIQPAELGDSAVYLCASSGSGGPDTQYFGPGTRLTVL.